Below, 29 T cell receptor beta chains from the same sample are listed, as sequenced in a study of cytomegalovirus exposure and HLA in healthy donors. Primers: 60 Vbeta forward and 13 Jbeta reverse. Only in-frame clones appear in the TCRdb table, and some are missing; sequencing was by immunoSEQ multiplex PCR. The sample contains some 180,000 clones, about 13% of which appear only once. Material for sequencing was PBMCs. The source is a man aged 45-60 years in good health and CMV-seropositive.

V gene TRBV21-1 combines with J gene TRBJ1-2; the D call in the table, TRBD1, was not verified against the DNA. TRBV21-1 counts as a pseudogene. The CDR3 runs to 22 residues. The CDR3 protein is CASSKALSLMRQGVLQVYGYTF. In DNA form, the CDR3 reads TGTGCCAGCAGCAAAGCGCTTTCCCTAATGCGACAGGGTGTCCTTCAGGTCTATGGCTACACCTTC.

V is TRBV6-5 and J is TRBJ1-1; no clear D. This CDR3 comprises 14 residues. Trimming removed 0 bases from V and 4 bases from J, with 9 bases in between. CDR1 is MNHEY and CDR2 is SVGAGI in the germline V gene. The CDR3: CASSYSGRLTEAFF. As DNA, the CDR3 is TGTGCCAGCAGTTACTCAGGGAGGCTCACTGAAGCTTTCTTT.

The table lists this clone with a few counts. The V and J genes are TRBV7-3 and TRBJ2-7; TRBD1 matches 9 bases. J was trimmed by 1 base and V by 5 bases; bases with no gene match: 3. CDR1 is SGHTA, CDR2 FQGTGA, per germline. The CDR3 consists of 14 residues. The CDR3 protein is CASSPGTGSYEQYF. For the CDR3, the DNA is TGTGCCAGCAGCCCGGGGACAGGGTCCTACGAGCAGTACTTC.

This rearrangement joins TRBV4-2 to TRBJ2-5, with TRBD2 matching over 11 bases. This CDR3 contains 17 residues. Germline trimming cut 1 base from V and 1 base from J; bases unmatched to any gene: 5. Germline values: CDR1 LGHNA, CDR2 YNFKEQ. The DNA for the CDR3 is TGTGCCAGCAGCCAAGTGTCTAGCGGGGGGCTCCAAGAGACCCAGTACTTC. It yields the protein CASSQVSSGGLQETQYF.

This clone appeared a few times. This rearrangement joins TRBV4-2 to TRBJ2-7; D possibly corresponds to TRBD1 (6 bases). The germline CDR1 and CDR2 sequences are LGHNA and YNFKEQ. The CDR3 sequence is 15 residues long. The V and J ends lost 0 bases and 2 bases respectively, with 11 bases between them. The CDR3 region is CASSQDRGGTYEQYF. CDR3 in DNA: TGTGCCAGCAGCCAAGATCGAGGGGGAACCTACGAGCAGTACTTC.

Only a few counts were recorded for this clone. This chain connects TRBV25-1 to TRBJ1-2; 7 nucleotides match TRBD1. The junction had 6 bases not matched to a gene; V was cut back by 4 bases and J by 7 bases. This CDR3 has 13 residues. CDR1 is MGHDK, CDR2 SYGVNS, per germline. The CDR3 protein is CASSVQTGFGYTF. CDR3 coding DNA: TGTGCCAGCAGTGTCCAGACAGGGTTTGGCTACACCTTC.

The chain is built from TRBV27 and TRBJ1-4; 8 positions match TRBD1. The CDR3 has 14 residues. Germline V gives CDR1 MNHEY, CDR2 SMNVEV (reference sequence). V dropped 6 bases and J dropped 8; count of bases not matched to a gene: 8. The CDR3 spells CASRPTGVGEKLFF. In DNA, the CDR3 is TGTGCCAGCAGACCGACAGGGGTGGGAGAAAAACTGTTTTTT.

This clone appeared a few times. This chain connects TRBV30 to TRBJ1-1; D perhaps matches TRBD1 (5 bases). V lost 6 bases to trimming and J lost 1 base, with 18 bases between them. The CDR3 sequence is 15 residues long. Germline values: CDR1 GTSNPN, CDR2 SVGIG (reference sequence). The CDR3 DNA reads as TGTGCCTGCACTCCAAGGAAAGGGGAGAACACTGAAGCTTTCTTT. Translated: CACTPRKGENTEAFF.

This rearrangement joins TRBV7-9 to TRBJ2-7, with a tentative D call TRBD2 (5 bases). The CDR3 has 13 residues. Trimming removed 3 bases from V and 5 bases from J, with 11 bases in between. Germline CDR1 SEHNR, CDR2 FQNEAQ (reference sequence). DNA of the CDR3: TGTGCCAGCAGCTTGAACTCCGGGAACGAGCAGTACGTC. Its protein product is CASSLNSGNEQYV.

The V gene is TRBV28, the J gene TRBJ1-3; a weak D match, TRBD1 (5 bases). Germline V gives CDR1 MDHEN, CDR2 SYDVKM. V lost 3 bases to trimming and J lost 0 bases, with 9 bases between them. The CDR3 is 15 residues long. The CDR3 region is CASSFDRPSGNTIYF. As DNA, the CDR3 is TGTGCCAGCAGTTTTGACAGACCCTCTGGAAACACCATATATTTT.

With respect to this clone: The sample contains more than one DNA sequence encoding this CDR3. The V gene is TRBV6-5, the J gene TRBJ2-7; a weak D match, TRBD1 (5 bases). The CDR3 covers 14 residues. The ends were cut back, 5 bases at V and 3 bases at J, with 14 bases in the middle. Germline V gene sequence: CDR1 MNHEY, CDR2 SVGAGI. CDR3 bases: TGTGCCAGCAGTCCGACAGCCGCAGGCTACGAGCAGTACGTC. As protein: CASSPTAAGYEQYV.

This clone was seen a handful of times. V and J are TRBV28 and TRBJ2-4, with 11 bases lining up with TRBD2. Germline V gene sequence: CDR1 MDHEN, CDR2 SYDVKM. V shed 4 bases, J shed 9 bases, and the junction held 5 bases outside the gene matches. The CDR3 has 14 amino acids. CDR3 loop: CASSYSGGAVIQYF. Written as DNA, the CDR3 is TGTGCCAGCAGTTATAGCGGGGGGGCAGTCATTCAGTACTTC.

The chain links TRBV28 to TRBJ1-1; 9 bases agree with TRBD1. The CDR3 extends over 15 amino acids. Germline CDR1 and CDR2: MDHEN and SYDVKM. V shed 4 bases and J 4 bases; nucleotides not matched to a gene: 7. The CDR3 is CASSSHRGRGTEAFF. CDR3 DNA: TGTGCCAGCAGTTCGCACAGGGGGCGCGGCACTGAAGCTTTCTTT.

The rearrangement joins TRBV7-9 to TRBJ2-5; D ambiguous. The CDR3 spans 13 residues. V dropped 3 bases and J dropped 5 bases, with 10 bases sitting between them. Germline V gene data show CDR1 as SEHNR and CDR2 as FQNEAQ (reference sequence). The CDR3 DNA sequence: TGTGCCAGCAGCTTCGAGGCTACGGAGACCCAGTACTTC. Its protein is CASSFEATETQYF.

The gene calls are TRBV6-4 and TRBJ2-3; D possibly corresponds to TRBD1 (6 bases). Germline CDR1 is MRHNA and CDR2 is SNTAGT. V was clipped by 4 bases and J by 1 base, with 12 bases between them. The CDR3 spans 15 residues. As DNA, the CDR3 is TGTGCCAGCAGTGTTGAGGCAGGGGGCACAGATACGCAGTATTTT. This sequence encodes CASSVEAGGTDTQYF.

CDR3 nucleotides: TGTGCCAGCAGGGCCGTGTACGAGCAGTACTTC. This sequence encodes CASRAVYEQYF. V usage is TRBV2 and J usage is TRBJ2-7; unclear D gene. Deletions cut 6 bases from V and 4 bases from J, with 7 bases between. CDR1 is SNHLY and CDR2 is FYNNEI in the germline V gene. The CDR3 length is 11 residues.

The rearrangement joins TRBV7-6 to TRBJ2-1, with 7 nucleotides matching TRBD1. Germline values: CDR1 SGHVS, CDR2 FNYEAQ. The CDR3 is made up of 14 amino acids. J lost 7 bases, V lost 2 bases, and 5 bases had no gene match. CDR3: CASSLPSGGNEQFF. The CDR3 DNA reads TGTGCCAGCAGCTTACCTTCAGGGGGAAATGAGCAGTTCTTC.

The chain couples TRBV4-3 to TRBJ1-1; D call uncertain. Germline V CDR1 and CDR2: LGHNA, YSLEER. The V gene lost 0 bases and the J gene lost 2 bases, with 7 bases spanning the gap. The CDR3 is 14 amino acids. Written as DNA, the CDR3 is TGCGCCAGCAGCCAAGATTCGGGTAACACTGAAGCTTTCTTT. Its translation is CASSQDSGNTEAFF.

V usage is TRBV4-3 and J usage is TRBJ1-4, with D possibly matching TRBD1 (5 bases). This CDR3 is built from 15 residues. Per germline, CDR1 LGHNA and CDR2 YSLEER. V lost 0 bases to trimming and J lost 7 bases, with 12 bases between them. CDR3 DNA: TGCGCCAGCAGCCAAGATGGCCAGGGCACTGAAAAACTGTTTTTT. This codes for CASSQDGQGTEKLFF.

In its sample, this clone was seen a few times. The rearrangement links TRBV19 to TRBJ1-5; D not certain. Germline CDR1 is LNHDA and CDR2 is SQIVND (reference sequence). This CDR3 is 13 amino acids long. The ends were cut back, 5 bases at V and 3 bases at J, with 8 bases in the middle. CDR3 sequence reads: CASSGQFNQPQHF. DNA for the CDR3: TGTGCCAGTAGTGGGCAGTTCAATCAGCCCCAGCATTTT.

This sequence joins TRBV7-2 and TRBJ2-1; 7 positions match TRBD2. Germline CDR1 SGHTA, CDR2 FQGNSA. Trimming took 7 bases from V and 5 from J; bases not matched to a gene: 11. The CDR3 contains 15 residues. CDR3 amino acids: CASTPRPGGNNEQFF. Here the CDR3 DNA reads TGTGCCAGCACCCCGCGACCGGGGGGTAACAATGAGCAGTTCTTC.

This clone was seen more than once but under ten times. One end of the junction fails to match germline, which may point to a read error. For the CDR3, the DNA is TGTGCCAGCAGTTTGGACACTACCTCTGGGGCCAACGTCCTGACTTTC. It specifies CASSLDTTSGANVLTF. The rearrangement links TRBV5-4 to TRBJ2-6; weak D call: TRBD1 (5 bases). The CDR3 is made up of 16 amino acids. CDR1 and CDR2 (germline): SGHNT, YYREEE (reference sequence).

The V gene is TRBV28, the J gene TRBJ2-1; D perhaps matches TRBD2 (5 bases). Trimming cost V 5 bases and J 6 bases, with 11 bases left between them. The CDR3 has 13 amino acids. The germline CDR1 and CDR2 sequences are MDHEN and SYDVKM. CDR3 coding DNA: TGTGCCAGCAGTACTAGGGTCATCAATGAGCAGTTCTTC. This gives the protein CASSTRVINEQFF.

This chain links TRBV5-1 with TRBJ2-5, with D perhaps TRBD2 (6 bases). With 4 bases removed from V and 5 bases from J, the gap between germline ends came to 18 bases. Germline V gene lookup returns CDR1 SGHRS and CDR2 YFSETQ. The CDR3 covers 15 residues. The CDR3 DNA follows: TGCGCCAGCAGCGAACCGAAGGGCCGGGGGGAGACCCAGTACTTC. It specifies CASSEPKGRGETQYF.

This clone has a single count. The J gene is TRBJ1-1, the V gene TRBV9, with a tentative D call TRBD1 (6 bases). CDR1 is SGDLS and CDR2 is YYNGEE in the germline V gene. The CDR3 sequence is 14 residues long. Trimming stripped 2 bases from V and 2 bases from J, with 10 bases between. The CDR3: CASSVQGPNTEAFF. DNA of the CDR3: TGTGCCAGCAGCGTGCAGGGGCCAAACACTGAAGCTTTCTTT.

This clone was seen a handful of times. The rearrangement links TRBV11-2 to TRBJ2-1, with unresolved D. This CDR3 has 13 residues. CDR1 SGHAT and CDR2 FQNNGV come from the germline V gene. V shed 5 bases and J shed 8 bases, with 13 bases lying between them. CDR3 nucleotides: TGTGCCAGCAGCCTTAGTGGTTCGGATGAGCAGTTCTTC. Encoded protein: CASSLSGSDEQFF.

The table lists this clone with a few counts. The rearrangement joins TRBV5-6 to TRBJ2-3, with D possibly being TRBD2 (5 bases). This CDR3 has 13 residues. V was trimmed by 4 bases and J by 3 bases, leaving 9 bases between them. Germline V gene lookup returns CDR1 SGHDT and CDR2 YYEEEE. In DNA form, the CDR3 reads TGTGCCAGCAGCCCGACGGGGACAGATACGCAGTATTTT. Translating it yields CASSPTGTDTQYF.

The chain recombines TRBV18 with TRBJ1-5; the D gene is possibly TRBD1 (5 bases). The CDR3 covers 15 residues. Between the trimmed V and J ends, which lost 2 bases and 6 bases, there was a span of 14 bases. Germline values: CDR1 KGHSH, CDR2 LQKENI. The CDR3 DNA follows: TGTGCCAGCTCACCATCCCAGGGTGGAGTTCAGCCCCAGCATTTT. Its protein product is CASSPSQGGVQPQHF.

This clone was seen more than once but under ten times. This rearrangement joins TRBV29-1 to TRBJ2-5, with TRBD1 identical over 10 bases. The length of the CDR3 is 14 residues. Trimming cost V 7 bases and J 5 bases; bases outside gene matches: 10. Germline CDR1 reads SQVTM; CDR2 reads ANQGSEA. The CDR3 here is CSADGTGEDETQYF. The CDR3 DNA follows: TGCAGCGCCGACGGGACAGGGGAAGATGAGACCCAGTACTTC.